This T cell receptor beta chain emerged from a study of metastatic and nonmetastatic thyroid tumors. The overall study: It was across blood and tumor or nodule tissue from malignant and benign thyroid patients that repertoires were compared.

In the study's own analysis: Clinicopathological groups of papillary thyroid cancer showed CDR3 differences that were used to build a distant-metastasis classifier. TCRdb re-analyzed the PCR reads through MiXCR. None of the V and J calls come from the authors' own analysis; TCRdb made them. Of about 93,000 clones in the sample, approximately 12% were seen once. In its sample, this clone was seen many times. The CDR3 runs to 15 residues. Looked up from germline, CDR1 is SGHTA and CDR2 is FQGNSA. V was pared by 4 bases and J by 2 bases, with 7 bases of the junction left unmatched. Patients had received no treatment of any kind before thyroid surgery.

The chain joins TRBV7-2 to TRBJ2-7, with 8 bases lining up with TRBD1. The receptor comes from a female donor with papillary thyroid cancer or a benign thyroid nodule (not recorded which). Some clones in this sample may be carry-over from other donors' samples. Sample: blood. The CDR3 here is CASSSAGGKAYEQYF. CDR3 nucleotide sequence: TGTGCCAGCAGCTCCGCAGGGGGCAAGGCCTACGAGCAGTACTTC.